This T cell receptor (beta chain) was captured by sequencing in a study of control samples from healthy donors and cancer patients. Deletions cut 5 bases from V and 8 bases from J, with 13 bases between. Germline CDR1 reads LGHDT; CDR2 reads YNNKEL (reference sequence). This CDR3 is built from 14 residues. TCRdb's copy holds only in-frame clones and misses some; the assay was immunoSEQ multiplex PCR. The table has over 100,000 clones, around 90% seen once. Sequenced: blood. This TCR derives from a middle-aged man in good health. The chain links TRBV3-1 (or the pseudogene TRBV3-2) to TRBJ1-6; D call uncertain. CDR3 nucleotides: TGTGCCAGCAGCTTTCGACGGACCGATTCACCCCTCCACTTT. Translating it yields CASSFRRTDSPLHF.